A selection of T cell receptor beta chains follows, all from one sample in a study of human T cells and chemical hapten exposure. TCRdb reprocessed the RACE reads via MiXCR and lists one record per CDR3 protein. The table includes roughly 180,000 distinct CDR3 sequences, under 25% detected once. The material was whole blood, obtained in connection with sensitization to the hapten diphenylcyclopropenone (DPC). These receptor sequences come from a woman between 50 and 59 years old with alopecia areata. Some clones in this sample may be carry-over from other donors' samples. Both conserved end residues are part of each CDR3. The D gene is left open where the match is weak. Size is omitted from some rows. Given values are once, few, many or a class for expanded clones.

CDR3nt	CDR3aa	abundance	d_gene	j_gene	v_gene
TGCGCCAGCAGCTTGGACGGGGGGTCAGGAAATCAGCCCCAGCATTTT	CASSLDGGSGNQPQHF	few	NA	TRBJ1-5	TRBV5-1
TGTGCCAGCAGACGGACAGGGGGATACGAGCAGTACTTC	CASRRTGGYEQYF	many	TRBD1	TRBJ2-7	TRBV28
TGCGCCAGCAGTGGATCGGGAGCCCCACGCGAGCAGTACTTC	CASSGSGAPREQYF	few	NA	TRBJ2-7	TRBV5-1
TGCAGCGGATACAGGACTGACACTGAAGCTTTCTTT	CSGYRTDTEAFF	few	NA	TRBJ1-1	TRBV29-1
TGCGCCAGCAGCTTGATGGGTCCCAGTAACACCGGGGAGCTGTTTTTT	CASSLMGPSNTGELFF	NA	NA	TRBJ2-2	TRBV5-1
TGCAGCGTTCGAAACCATGAGCAGTTCTTC	CSVRNHEQFF	few	NA	TRBJ2-1	TRBV29-1
TGTGCCAGCAGTTACACGATTCAGAGAAGGGTAGAGGAGACCCAGTACTTC	CASSYTIQRRVEETQYF	few	NA	TRBJ2-5	TRBV6-2/TRBV6-3
TGTGCCAGCAGCTTCGGACTAGCGGGAGCGAATACGCAGTATTTT	CASSFGLAGANTQYF	few	TRBD2	TRBJ2-3	TRBV7-2
TGCGCCAGCAGGTTAGCGAGCAGCTCCTACAATGAGCAGTTCTTC	CASRLASSSYNEQFF	many	NA	TRBJ2-1	TRBV10-2
TGTGCCAGCAGTCATTATTTGGGCAGCTCTGGAAACACCATATATTTT	CASSHYLGSSGNTIYF	few	NA	TRBJ1-3	TRBV7-2
TGCAGTGCCCGATTTCGAAACACCGGGGAGCTGTTTTTT	CSARFRNTGELFF	few	NA	TRBJ2-2	TRBV20-1
TGTGCCAGCAGTCAATTGTTGGGGGAGCTGTTTTTT	CASSQLLGELFF	NA	NA	TRBJ2-2	TRBV6-5
TGTGCCAGCAGCTTAGTGGACAGGGGTATTCAGCCCCAGCATTTT	CASSLVDRGIQPQHF	NA	TRBD1	TRBJ1-5	TRBV7-6
TGTGCCATCAGAGAACAGGGGTTGGCGAACACTGAAGCTTTCTTT	CAIREQGLANTEAFF	NA	TRBD1	TRBJ1-1	TRBV10-3
TGTGCCAGCAATTATGTCGCAGGTCAAATTAGCAATCAGCCCCAGCATTTT	CASNYVAGQISNQPQHF	few	NA	TRBJ1-5	TRBV7-9
TGTGCCACCAGTGTTTCCGGGACCACCGACTACAATGAGCAGTTCTTC	CATSVSGTTDYNEQFF	NA	NA	TRBJ2-1	TRBV24-1
TGCAGTGCCCTACCCCCTACTAGCGGGATGGAGGATGAGCAGTTCTTC	CSALPPTSGMEDEQFF	NA	TRBD2	TRBJ2-1	TRBV20-1
TGTGCCAGCAGTTTTGTTGGCACTGAAGCTTTCTTT	CASSFVGTEAFF	NA	NA	TRBJ1-1	TRBV12-3/TRBV12-4
TGCAGTGCTCAGAGCGGGAGGGAAGTCTACAATGAGCAGTTCTTC	CSAQSGREVYNEQFF	NA	TRBD2	TRBJ2-1	TRBV20-1
TGTGCCAGCATAGACCATTTTGGAAACACCATATATTTT	CASIDHFGNTIYF	few	NA	TRBJ1-3	TRBV25-1
TGCAGTGCCTCTCCCCTACAGGGCACCAATCAGCCCCAGCATTTT	CSASPLQGTNQPQHF	NA	NA	TRBJ1-5	TRBV20-1
TGTGCCAGCAGCTTTACAGTCACTGAAGCTTTCTTT	CASSFTVTEAFF	few	NA	TRBJ1-1	TRBV7-9
TGCAGTGCTAGTACTGGACAGGGGTTTACCGGGGAGCTGTTTTTT	CSASTGQGFTGELFF	NA	TRBD1	TRBJ2-2	TRBV20-1
TGCAGTGCAACCCGCGAGGGGGCTGCGGATACGCAGTATTTT	CSATREGAADTQYF	NA	TRBD1	TRBJ2-3	TRBV20-1
TGCAGCGTGGATAGGACTAGCGGGGGAGATACGCAGTATTTT	CSVDRTSGGDTQYF	once	TRBD2	TRBJ2-3	TRBV29-1
TGTGCCAGCAGCTTGGAGGCGGGAGGGCCGGACGAGCAGTACTTC	CASSLEAGGPDEQYF	few	TRBD2	TRBJ2-7	TRBV5-4
TGCAGCGTTGGTGTTCTCCCAGGAGGGCCCTCCTACAATGAGCAGTTCTTC	CSVGVLPGGPSYNEQFF	few	NA	TRBJ2-1	TRBV29-1
TGTGCCACCTCGACAGGGACGGACAAACTGTTTTTT	CATSTGTDKLFF	NA	TRBD1	TRBJ1-4	TRBV19
TGTGCCAGCAGCTTTACTAGGGGTCACGGCTACACCTTC	CASSFTRGHGYTF	few	NA	TRBJ1-2	TRBV7-8
TGTGCCAGCTCACCCCCAGGGGGCTTCTATGGCTACACCTTC	CASSPPGGFYGYTF	NA	TRBD1	TRBJ1-2	TRBV18
TGTGCCAGCAGTGTGGATCAGCCCCAGCATTTT	CASSVDQPQHF	NA	NA	TRBJ1-5	TRBV6-1
TGCGCCAGCAAAGGACTCGTGGATGAAAAACTGTTTTTT	CASKGLVDEKLFF	few	NA	TRBJ1-4	TRBV10-2
TGCGCCAGCAGCTTGCTGGGGTACAATGAGCAGTTCTTC	CASSLLGYNEQFF	many	NA	TRBJ2-1	TRBV10-2
TGCGCCAGCAGCCAAGGGCTAGCGGGATTCCGCTCCTACAATGAGCAGTTCTTC	CASSQGLAGFRSYNEQFF	NA	TRBD2	TRBJ2-1	TRBV4-1
TGTGCCAGCAGTTGGAGGACTAGCGGGTACCAAGAGACCCAGTACTTC	CASSWRTSGYQETQYF	NA	TRBD2	TRBJ2-5	TRBV6-6
TGTGCCACCAGTGCACCGGGACTAGCGGGCGACGAGCAGTACTTC	CATSAPGLAGDEQYF	few	TRBD2	TRBJ2-7	TRBV24-1
TGCAGCGTTGAAGGGACAGGTCTTACAGATACGCAGTATTTT	CSVEGTGLTDTQYF	few	TRBD1	TRBJ2-3	TRBV29-1
TGTGCCAGCTCTCCCGACAGCCGATCCTACGAGCAGTACTTC	CASSPDSRSYEQYF	few	NA	TRBJ2-7	TRBV18
TGTGCCAGCAGTGAAGCGTCCAGGTACAATGAGCAGTTCTTC	CASSEASRYNEQFF	few	NA	TRBJ2-1	TRBV2
TGTGCCAGCAGCTTAGAGCGCAGCTCCTACAATGAGCAGTTCTTC	CASSLERSSYNEQFF	few	NA	TRBJ2-1	TRBV13